A single sample gave rise to the 22 T cell receptor beta chains below, sequenced in a study of cytomegalovirus exposure and HLA in healthy donors (dated by TCRdb to 2015 to 2018). To prepare the library, the immunoSEQ multiplex PCR assay was applied. The multiplex PCR relied on a mix of 60 forward primers for TCR Vbeta segments and 13 reverse primers for TCR Jbeta segments. As stored in TCRdb, this immuneACCESS dataset retains in-frame rearrangements with V and J assigned. A fraction of the clones does not appear; measured against another copy, unresolved V genes explain less than half of the discrepancy, and the remainder lacks a known reason. In all, the sample holds around 110,000 clones, and about two thirds of those were seen once. Of the sample, approximately 0.8% is held by the ten largest clones. Sequencing was done on a sample of PBMCs. These receptors came from a boy aged 5-17 years in good health and CMV-seronegative.

The chain employs TRBV2 and TRBJ1-6; D perhaps matches TRBD1 (5 bases). The CDR3 is made up of 14 amino acids. The ends were cut back, 2 bases at V and 5 bases at J, with 7 bases in the middle. The V gene's germline CDR1 is SNHLY and CDR2 FYNNEI. The CDR3 nucleotides are TGTGCCAGCAGTGAACGCAGGGATAATTCACCCCTCCACTTT. This sequence encodes CASSERRDNSPLHF.

There are a few counts of this clone. This chain connects TRBV4-3 to TRBJ2-5, with 8 bases lining up with TRBD1. The ends lost 4 bases at V and 5 bases at J; junction bases unmatched: 12. CDR3 length equals 16 residues. The germline gives CDR1 LGHNA, CDR2 YSLEER. The DNA for the CDR3 is TGCGCCAGCAGCCCACAATCAGGGGGCTCGACGGAGACCCAGTACTTC. This encodes CASSPQSGGSTETQYF.

The chain is built from TRBV28 and TRBJ1-2; D uncertain. The V end was cut by 4 bases, the J end by 4 bases, with 10 bases between. This CDR3 is 13 amino acids long. Germline assignment: CDR1 MDHEN and CDR2 SYDVKM. The CDR3 bases are TGTGCCAGCAGTTCCGGGTGGAGCTATGGCTACACCTTC. Translation gives CASSSGWSYGYTF.

The gene calls are TRBV5-4 and TRBJ2-5; TRBD1 matches 8 bases. Trimming at V came to 4 bases and at J to 3 bases, leaving 2 bases not matched to a gene. The germline V gene has CDR1 SGHNT and CDR2 YYREEE (reference sequence). The CDR3 covers 13 residues. CDR3 loop: CASSMDREETQYF. The CDR3, as DNA: TGTGCCAGCAGCATGGACAGGGAAGAGACCCAGTACTTC.

This chain links TRBV5-1 with TRBJ2-3, with 9 bases lining up with TRBD2. The length of the CDR3 is 15 residues. Germline trimming cut 0 bases from V and 5 bases from J; bases unmatched to any gene: 4. Germline V gene lookup returns CDR1 SGHRS and CDR2 YFSETQ. CDR3 sequence reads: CASSLGPAGGDTQYF. The CDR3 nucleotides read TGCGCCAGCAGCTTGGGGCCAGCGGGGGGAGATACGCAGTATTTT.

In this sample, this clone turned up a few times. The rearrangement links TRBV7-6 to TRBJ2-2, with a weak D call TRBD2 (5 bases). The V gene's germline CDR1 is SGHVS and CDR2 FNYEAQ. The V and J ends lost 6 bases and 4 bases respectively, with 12 bases between them. The CDR3 is 14 amino acids. The CDR3 sequence is CASRIDAGTGELFF. The CDR3 DNA reads as TGTGCCAGCAGAATCGACGCGGGCACCGGGGAGCTGTTTTTT.

CDR3 in DNA: TGTGCCAGCAGCCGGGACAGAGAGTATGGCTACACCTTC. Its protein is CASSRDREYGYTF. The genes are TRBV6-1 and TRBJ1-2, with 7 bases aligning to TRBD1. J was trimmed by 5 bases and V by 6 bases; bases with no gene match: 6. The V gene's germline CDR1 is MNHNS and CDR2 SASEGT. The CDR3 loop spans 13 amino acids.

This chain uses TRBV5-6 with TRBJ2-3; 7 nucleotides match TRBD2. The junction had 6 bases not matched to a gene; V was cut back by 4 bases and J by 1 base. Germline values: CDR1 SGHDT, CDR2 YYEEEE. This CDR3 is built from 15 residues. The CDR3 bases are TGTGCCAGCAGCCAAGGACTAGGAGGCACAGATACGCAGTATTTT. This sequence encodes CASSQGLGGTDTQYF.

The chain carries TRBV28 and TRBJ1-1, with no clear D. Germline CDR1 and CDR2: MDHEN and SYDVKM. V was shortened by 6 bases and J by 8 bases, with 13 bases between the two germline ends. The CDR3 covers 12 residues. This CDR3 is CASSLIQREAFF. The CDR3 DNA reads TGTGCCAGCAGCCTAATCCAGAGGGAAGCTTTCTTT.

This chain joins TRBV6-1 and TRBJ2-2; no firm D call. Per germline, CDR1 MNHNS and CDR2 SASEGT. Trimming took off 10 bases at V and 3 bases at J, with 12 bases between the two ends. This CDR3 is 13 amino acids long. The CDR3 region has the DNA TGTGCCACCTCTACGCCCTACACCGGGGAGCTGTTTTTT. This encodes CATSTPYTGELFF.

The chain uses TRBV7-9 and TRBJ2-7, with 9 positions matching TRBD1. Germline CDR1 and CDR2: SEHNR and FQNEAQ (reference sequence). V lost 5 bases to trimming and J lost 4 bases; unmatched junction nucleotides: 6. The CDR3 has 14 residues. CDR3 DNA: TGTGCCAGCAGCCAACAGGGGGCGCTTTACGAGCAGTACTTC. Translation gives CASSQQGALYEQYF.

The chain couples TRBV5-1 to TRBJ2-7; D remains ambiguous. The CDR3 sequence is 15 residues long. V was cut by 1 base and J by 9 bases, with 20 bases left in between. Per germline, CDR1 SGHRS and CDR2 YFSETQ. CDR3 sequence reads: CASSLLEIPHGAQYF. CDR3 in DNA: TGCGCCAGCAGCTTGTTGGAGATTCCCCACGGAGCGCAGTACTTC.

The V call is TRBV5-4, the J call TRBJ2-7; the D gene is possibly TRBD1 (6 bases). The germline V and J ends were trimmed by 4 bases and 5 bases, with 13 bases remaining between them. Per the germline V gene, CDR1 is SGHNT and CDR2 is YYREEE (reference sequence). The CDR3 spans 13 residues. The CDR3 DNA reads TGTGCCAGCAGCACACAGGGTATCCACGAGCAGTACTTC. It translates to CASSTQGIHEQYF.

The J gene is TRBJ2-5, the V gene TRBV2; weak D call: TRBD1 (6 bases). The V gene lost 8 bases and the J gene lost 1 base, with 14 bases spanning the gap. The CDR3 covers 14 residues. Germline assignment: CDR1 SNHLY and CDR2 FYNNEI. This CDR3 reads CASGGRDPQETQYF. The DNA of the CDR3 is TGTGCCAGCGGGGGCAGGGACCCCCAAGAGACCCAGTACTTC.

Written as DNA, the CDR3 is TGTGCCAGCTCACCCGGGGCCTACGAGCAGTACTTC. The encoded protein is CASSPGAYEQYF. V is TRBV18 and J is TRBJ2-7; perhaps TRBD2 as D (5 bases). This CDR3 is built from 12 residues. CDR1 is KGHSH and CDR2 is LQKENI in the germline V gene. V was shortened by 3 bases and J by 2 bases, with 5 bases between the two germline ends. Supplemented by reference TRBV18 and TRBJ2-7, the full variable domain reads NAGVMQNPRHLVRRRGQEARLRCSPMKGHSHVYWYRQLPEEGLKFMVYLQKENIIDESGMPKERFSAEFPKEGPSILRIQQVVRGDSAAYFCASSPGAYEQYFGPGTRLTVT.

J is TRBJ1-5 and V is TRBV19, with 9 nucleotides matching TRBD1. In germline, CDR1 is LNHDA, CDR2 SQIVND (reference sequence). The CDR3 contains 17 residues. V trimming: 4 bases; J trimming: 6 bases; junction bases outside the gene matches: 13. This chain's CDR3 is CASSKGQGEGMGQPQHF. The CDR3 region has the DNA TGTGCCAGTAGTAAGGGACAGGGCGAAGGTATGGGTCAGCCCCAGCATTTT.

The chain recombines TRBV7-2 with TRBJ2-5; 8 bases line up with TRBD2. Germline CDR1 is SGHTA and CDR2 is FQGNSA. V lost 4 bases and J lost 5; bases outside the gene matches: 6. The CDR3 length is 14 residues. DNA of the CDR3: TGTGCCAGCAGCTCCGGGAGGGTAGAGGAGACCCAGTACTTC. Encoded protein: CASSSGRVEETQYF.

This rearrangement joins TRBV5-1 to TRBJ1-1; 7 bases map to TRBD1. The CDR3 contains 16 residues. Germline CDR1 and CDR2: SGHRS and YFSETQ. Trimming cost V 3 bases and J 1 base; bases outside gene matches: 9. CDR3 sequence reads: CASSSVSTGKNTEAFF. The CDR3 coding sequence is TGCGCCAGCAGCTCCGTCTCGACAGGGAAGAACACTGAAGCTTTCTTT.

This clone appeared a few times. The rearrangement joins TRBV5-1 to TRBJ1-3, with D hard to call. The CDR3 is 16 amino acids. The germline gives CDR1 SGHRS, CDR2 YFSETQ. V lost 0 bases and J lost 0, with 10 bases in between. The CDR3 DNA sequence: TGCGCCAGCAGCTTGGTTGGACTGCGCTCTGGAAACACCATATATTTT. As protein: CASSLVGLRSGNTIYF.

A note on this clone: In the same sample, other DNA sequences code for this CDR3. This chain connects TRBV5-1 to TRBJ1-1; D remains unclear. The CDR3 is 13 residues long. Per germline, CDR1 SGHRS and CDR2 YFSETQ. Trimming pared 1 base from V and 1 base from J, leaving 5 bases between. The CDR3 DNA reads TGCGCCAGCAGCTTGACGGGGAACACTGAAGCTTTCTTT. This sequence encodes CASSLTGNTEAFF.

The sample holds a few counts of this clone. The V call is TRBV5-4, the J call TRBJ2-3; TRBD2 agrees at 9 bases. J lost 6 bases, V lost 2 bases, and 4 bases had no gene match. Germline V gene lookup returns CDR1 SGHNT and CDR2 YYREEE (reference sequence). The CDR3 has 14 amino acids. The CDR3, as DNA: TGTGCCAGCAGCTTAAGGCGGGGGGGTGATACGCAGTATTTT. Encoded protein: CASSLRRGGDTQYF.

This chain links TRBV4-3 with TRBJ2-7, with 7 bases fitting TRBD2. V lost 1 base, J lost 0 bases, and 9 bases stayed unmatched. Germline loops: CDR1 LGHNA, CDR2 YSLEER. The CDR3 runs 17 residues. CDR3 sequence reads: CASSQGVSGLSSYEQYF. Here the CDR3 DNA reads TGCGCCAGCAGCCAAGGTGTTAGCGGGCTTAGCTCCTACGAGCAGTACTTC.